The rows below give T cell receptor beta chains drawn from one sample of a study of somatic mutations in cytotoxic T cells in rheumatoid arthritis. The data were produced by immunoSEQ multiplex PCR, yet TCRdb's version contains in-frame clones alone and is incomplete. Here the sample spans some 20,000 clones, less than 85% being singletons. Source material: CD8+ T cells sorted from blood. The receptors were gathered from a woman aged 60-75 years in good health. Both conserved end residues are part of each CDR3. The D gene is left open where the match is weak. Expanded clones get a size class; other rows say once, few or many, or leave the size out.

D	V	J	size	CDR3	DNA
TRBD1	TRBV6-1	TRBJ2-1	.	CASSGETGLSYNEQFF	TGTGCCAGCAGTGGGGAGACAGGGCTCTCCTACAATGAGCAGTTCTTC
.	TRBV7-9	TRBJ2-7	.	CASSLDGSFSYEQYF	TGTGCCAGCAGCTTAGACGGGAGCTTCTCCTACGAGCAGTACTTC
.	TRBV16	TRBJ1-5	.	CASSQSYRQVNSNQPQHF	TGTGCCAGCAGCCAATCGTACCGACAGGTAAATAGCAATCAGCCCCAGCATTTT
TRBD1	TRBV7-8	TRBJ2-3	.	CASSSRQGFTDTQYF	TGTGCCAGCAGCTCGCGACAGGGTTTCACAGATACGCAGTATTTT
TRBD1	TRBV7-9	TRBJ2-2	.	CASSHHRGQRGTGELFF	TGTGCCAGCAGCCACCACAGGGGGCAAAGGGGAACCGGGGAGCTGTTTTTT
.	TRBV5-1	TRBJ2-7	.	CASSLGQGGFGPSYEQYF	TGCGCCAGCAGCTTAGGGCAGGGAGGATTTGGTCCCTCCTACGAGCAGTACTTC
TRBD1	TRBV9	TRBJ2-7	.	CASSGQGNSYEQYF	TGTGCCAGCAGCGGACAGGGAAATTCGTACGAGCAGTACTTC
.	TRBV2	TRBJ1-4	.	CASSVGGNGEKLFF	TGTGCCAGCAGTGTAGGCGGAAATGGAGAAAAACTGTTTTTT
.	TRBV7-8	TRBJ2-5	medium-sized	CASSLEPLGVPEETQYF	TGTGCCAGCAGCTTAGAGCCTTTAGGAGTACCAGAAGAGACCCAGTACTTC
.	TRBV10-3	TRBJ1-5	once	CAISDQTENQPQHF	TGTGCCATCAGTGACCAGACAGAGAATCAGCCCCAGCATTTT
TRBD1	TRBV27	TRBJ1-5	.	CASSPVRQGIVKDQPQHF	TGTGCCAGCAGCCCCGTACGACAGGGAATTGTAAAAGATCAGCCCCAGCATTTT
.	TRBV5-1	TRBJ2-7	few	CASSLQGNEQYF	TGCGCCAGCAGCTTGCAGGGAAACGAGCAGTACTTC
.	TRBV7-9	TRBJ2-7	.	CASSLAPGPGSYEQYF	TGTGCCAGCAGCTTAGCGCCGGGGCCGGGCTCCTACGAGCAGTACTTC
TRBD1	TRBV19	TRBJ2-7	.	CASSSHRGRGTYEQYF	TGTGCCAGTAGTTCGCACAGGGGGCGCGGGACCTACGAGCAGTACTTC
TRBD2	TRBV6-1	TRBJ2-1	.	CASAPGLAGVDEQFF	TGTGCCAGCGCCCCGGGACTAGCGGGAGTGGATGAGCAGTTCTTC
.	TRBV7-6	TRBJ1-1	.	CASSPFGANTEAFF	TGTGCCAGCAGCCCTTTCGGGGCAAACACTGAAGCTTTCTTT
TRBD1	TRBV27	TRBJ2-7	.	CASSFGTGGYEQYF	TGTGCCAGCAGTTTCGGGACAGGGGGCTACGAGCAGTACTTC
.	TRBV12-5	TRBJ1-1	once	CASGFDPTAIYEAFF	TGTGCTAGTGGTTTCGACCCGACTGCTATCTATGAAGCTTTCTTT
.	TRBV29-1	TRBJ1-5	few	CSVEGSNSNQPQHF	TGCAGCGTTGAGGGCAGCAATAGCAATCAGCCCCAGCATTTT
.	TRBV9	TRBJ1-1	.	CASSVDPHPAKNTEAFF	TGTGCCAGCAGCGTAGACCCCCACCCTGCCAAGAACACTGAAGCTTTCTTT
.	TRBV7-8	TRBJ1-2	.	CASSLGLDGYTF	TGTGCCAGCAGCCTTGGATTAGATGGCTACACCTTC
.	TRBV27	TRBJ2-7	medium-sized	CASSLSRGGRYEQYF	TGTGCCAGCAGTTTATCCCGCGGGGGCAGGTACGAGCAGTACTTC
TRBD1	TRBV11-2	TRBJ2-7	.	CASSGPGTGVHEQYF	TGTGCCAGCAGCGGCCCCGGGACAGGGGTTCACGAGCAGTACTTC
.	TRBV5-6	TRBJ1-6	.	CASSLGVGQLNSPLHF	TGTGCCAGCAGCTTGGGGGTGGGGCAGCTTAATTCACCCCTCCACTTT
TRBD1	TRBV19	TRBJ1-2	few	CASSVRGRNYGYTF	TGTGCCAGTAGTGTCAGGGGGCGAAACTATGGCTACACCTTC
.	TRBV4-2	TRBJ2-7	.	CASSQGLQGDDEQYF	TGTGCCAGCAGCCAAGGACTACAGGGAGATGACGAGCAGTACTTC
TRBD2	TRBV5-5	TRBJ2-7	once	CASAGLAGVWSYEQYF	TGTGCCAGCGCGGGACTAGCGGGAGTTTGGTCCTACGAGCAGTACTTC
TRBD1	TRBV7-9	TRBJ1-3	.	CASSRQGLRGNTIYF	TGTGCCAGCAGCCGACAGGGCTTGCGGGGAAACACCATATATTTT
TRBD1	TRBV19	TRBJ2-7	.	CASRPGQGIYEQYF	TGTGCCAGTAGACCGGGACAGGGGATTTACGAGCAGTACTTC
TRBD1	TRBV5-6	TRBJ1-2	.	CASSLVLRDRDYGYTF	TGTGCCAGCAGCTTGGTCCTTCGGGACAGGGACTATGGCTACACCTTC
.	TRBV27	TRBJ1-1	.	CASSFSSRVSTEAFF	TGTGCCAGCAGTTTCTCGTCAAGGGTTAGCACTGAAGCTTTCTTT
.	TRBV4-1	TRBJ2-1	once	CASSHGSGSNNEQFF	TGCGCCAGCAGCCACGGTAGCGGATCTAACAATGAGCAGTTCTTC
.	TRBV11-2	TRBJ2-3	.	CASSLRPGSTDTQYF	TGTGCCAGCAGCTTAAGGCCAGGGTCGACAGATACGCAGTATTTT
.	TRBV5-6	TRBJ2-1	.	CVSRSYNEQFF	TGTGTATCCCGGTCATACAATGAGCAGTTCTTC
.	TRBV21-1	TRBJ1-5	.	CASSKRGPPGSNQPQHF	TGTGCCAGCAGCAAGCGGGGTCCCCCGGGTAGCAATCAGCCCCAGCATTTT
.	TRBV7-9	TRBJ2-1	.	CASSLSPVEQFF	TGTGCCAGCAGCTTATCCCCGGTGGAGCAGTTCTTC
.	TRBV5-1	TRBJ2-1	once	CASSLSGTEQFF	TGCGCCAGCAGCTTGTCGGGTACTGAGCAGTTCTTC
.	TRBV7-2	TRBJ1-2	.	CASSLASPGPKEDYGYTF	TGTGCCAGCAGCTTGGCGTCCCCGGGCCCAAAAGAAGACTATGGCTACACCTTC
.	TRBV2	TRBJ1-1	few	CASRLLNTEAFF	TGTGCCAGCAGACTTTTGAACACTGAAGCTTTCTTT
TRBD1	TRBV2	TRBJ1-4	.	CASSEIVRGREKLFF	TGTGCCAGCAGTGAAATCGTTAGGGGGCGCGAAAAACTGTTTTTT
.	TRBV19	TRBJ1-1	.	CASSEQVGATEAFF	TGTGCCAGTAGTGAACAGGTTGGGGCAACTGAAGCTTTCTTT
.	TRBV7-9	TRBJ2-1	few	CASSLPRAKGEQFF	TGTGCCAGCAGCTTACCAAGAGCTAAGGGTGAGCAGTTCTTC
.	TRBV6-5	TRBJ2-7	.	CASTDVDTGSYEQYF	TGTGCCAGTACAGACGTCGATACAGGTAGCTACGAGCAGTACTTC
.	TRBV27	TRBJ1-2	.	CASSLSGYGYTF	TGTGCCAGCAGTTTATCAGGGTATGGCTACACCTTC
TRBD2	TRBV5-1	TRBJ2-7	.	CASSLYGTTYEQYF	TGCGCCAGCAGCTTATATGGGACTACCTACGAGCAGTACTTC
.	TRBV29-1	TRBJ1-2	.	CSVEEGDPNYGYTF	TGCAGCGTTGAAGAGGGGGATCCTAACTATGGCTACACCTTC